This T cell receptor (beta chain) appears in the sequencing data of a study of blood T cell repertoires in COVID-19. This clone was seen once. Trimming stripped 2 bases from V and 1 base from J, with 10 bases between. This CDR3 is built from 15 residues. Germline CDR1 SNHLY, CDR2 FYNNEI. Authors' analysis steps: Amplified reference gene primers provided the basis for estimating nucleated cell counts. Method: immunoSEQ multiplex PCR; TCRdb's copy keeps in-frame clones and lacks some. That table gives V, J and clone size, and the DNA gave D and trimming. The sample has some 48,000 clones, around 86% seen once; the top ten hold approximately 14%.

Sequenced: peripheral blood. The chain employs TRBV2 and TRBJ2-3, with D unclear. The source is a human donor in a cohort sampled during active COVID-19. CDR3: CASSERGIGTDTQYF. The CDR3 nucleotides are TGTGCCAGCAGTGAACGCGGCATTGGCACAGATACGCAGTATTTT.